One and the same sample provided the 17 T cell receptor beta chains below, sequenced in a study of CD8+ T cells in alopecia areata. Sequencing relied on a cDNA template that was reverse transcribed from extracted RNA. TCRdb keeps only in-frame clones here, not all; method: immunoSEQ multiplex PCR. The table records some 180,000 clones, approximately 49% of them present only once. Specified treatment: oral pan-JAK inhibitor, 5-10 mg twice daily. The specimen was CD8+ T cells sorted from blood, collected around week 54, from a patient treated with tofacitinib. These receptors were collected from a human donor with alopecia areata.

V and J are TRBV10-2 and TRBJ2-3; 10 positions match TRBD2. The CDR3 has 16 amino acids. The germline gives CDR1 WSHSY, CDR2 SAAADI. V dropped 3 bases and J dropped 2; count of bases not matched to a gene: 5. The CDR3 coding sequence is TGCGCCAGCAGTGAAATAGCGGGGGGCAACACAGATACGCAGTATTTT. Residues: CASSEIAGGNTDTQYF.

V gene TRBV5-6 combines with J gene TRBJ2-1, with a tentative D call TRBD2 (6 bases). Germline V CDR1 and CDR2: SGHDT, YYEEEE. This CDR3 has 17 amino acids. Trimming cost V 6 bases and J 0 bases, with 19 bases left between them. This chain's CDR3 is CASTRRERVSSYNEQFF. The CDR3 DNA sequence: TGTGCCAGCACCCGGAGAGAGCGGGTAAGCTCCTACAATGAGCAGTTCTTC.

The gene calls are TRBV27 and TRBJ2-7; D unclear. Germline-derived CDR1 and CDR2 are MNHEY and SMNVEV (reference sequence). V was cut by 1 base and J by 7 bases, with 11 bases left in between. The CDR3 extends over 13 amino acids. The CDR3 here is CASSLLGQAEQYF. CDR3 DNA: TGTGCCAGCAGTTTATTGGGCCAGGCGGAGCAGTACTTC.

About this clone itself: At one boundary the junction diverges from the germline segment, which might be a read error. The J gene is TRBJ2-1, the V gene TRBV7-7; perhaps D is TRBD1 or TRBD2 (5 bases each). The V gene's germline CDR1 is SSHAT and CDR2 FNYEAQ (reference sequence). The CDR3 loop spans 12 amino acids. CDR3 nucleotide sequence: TGTGCTAGCAGCCCTGGGGGTATTGAGCAGTTCTTC. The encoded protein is CASSPGGIEQFF.

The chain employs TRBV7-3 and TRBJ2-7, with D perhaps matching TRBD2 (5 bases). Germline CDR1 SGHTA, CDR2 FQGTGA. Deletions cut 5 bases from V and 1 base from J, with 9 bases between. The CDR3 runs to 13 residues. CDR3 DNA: TGTGCCAGCAGCGTAGGAGGTTCCTACGAGCAGTACTTC. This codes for CASSVGGSYEQYF.

In nucleotides, the CDR3 is TGTGCCAGCAGCTTGGCCGGGACTAGCGGGGGTAGAGTTCAAGAGACCCAGTACTTC. This codes for CASSLAGTSGGRVQETQYF. The V and J genes are TRBV11-2 and TRBJ2-5; 14 nucleotides agree with TRBD2. The CDR3 sequence is 19 residues long. Germline CDR1 SGHAT, CDR2 FQNNGV. V dropped 3 bases and J dropped 2; count of bases not matched to a gene: 11.

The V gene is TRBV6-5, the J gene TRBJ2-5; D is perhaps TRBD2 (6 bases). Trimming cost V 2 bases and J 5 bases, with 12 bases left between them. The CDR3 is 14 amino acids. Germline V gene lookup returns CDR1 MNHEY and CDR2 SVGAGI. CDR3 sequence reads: CASSYVGGGETQYF. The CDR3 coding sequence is TGTGCCAGCAGTTACGTGGGAGGTGGCGAGACCCAGTACTTC.

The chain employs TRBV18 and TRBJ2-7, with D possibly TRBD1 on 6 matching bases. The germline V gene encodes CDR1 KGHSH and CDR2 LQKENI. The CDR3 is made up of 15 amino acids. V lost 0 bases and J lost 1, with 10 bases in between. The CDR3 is CASSPPAGESYEQYF. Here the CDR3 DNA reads TGTGCCAGCTCACCACCGGCAGGGGAGTCCTACGAGCAGTACTTC.

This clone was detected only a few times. CDR3 residues: CASSMGPGVVQHF. As DNA, the CDR3 is TGTGCCAGTAGTATGGGCCCCGGGGTCGTCCAGCATTTT. The J gene is TRBJ1-5, the V gene TRBV19; no clear D. The CDR3 runs 13 residues. V was shortened by 3 bases and J by 12 bases, with 15 bases between the two germline ends. CDR1 and CDR2 from the germline V gene are LNHDA and SQIVND (reference sequence).

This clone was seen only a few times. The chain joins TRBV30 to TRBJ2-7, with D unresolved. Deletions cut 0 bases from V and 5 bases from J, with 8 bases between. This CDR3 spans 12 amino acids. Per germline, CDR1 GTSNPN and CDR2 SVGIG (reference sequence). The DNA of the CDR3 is TGTGCCTGGAGTGTACTTAACGACGAGCAGTACTTC. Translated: CAWSVLNDEQYF.

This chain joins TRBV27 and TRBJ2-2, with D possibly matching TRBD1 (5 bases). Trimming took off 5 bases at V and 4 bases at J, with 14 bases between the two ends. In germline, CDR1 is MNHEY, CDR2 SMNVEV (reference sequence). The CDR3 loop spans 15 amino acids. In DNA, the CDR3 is TGTGCCAGCAGTCGGGTAGGGGATCTCACCGGGGAGCTGTTTTTT. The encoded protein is CASSRVGDLTGELFF.

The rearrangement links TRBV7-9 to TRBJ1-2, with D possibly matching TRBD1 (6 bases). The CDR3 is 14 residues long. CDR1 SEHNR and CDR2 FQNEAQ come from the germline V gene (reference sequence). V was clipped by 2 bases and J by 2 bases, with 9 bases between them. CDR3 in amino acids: CASSLRTANYGYTF. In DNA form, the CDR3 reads TGTGCCAGCAGCTTACGGACAGCGAACTATGGCTACACCTTC.

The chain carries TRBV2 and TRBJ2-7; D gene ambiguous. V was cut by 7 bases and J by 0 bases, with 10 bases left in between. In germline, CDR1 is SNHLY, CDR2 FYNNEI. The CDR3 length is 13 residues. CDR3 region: CASIHRASYEQYF. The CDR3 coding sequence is TGTGCCAGCATACACAGAGCCTCCTACGAGCAGTACTTC. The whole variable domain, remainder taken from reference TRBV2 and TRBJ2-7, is EPEVTQTPSHQVTQMGQEVILRCVPISNHLYFYWYRQILGQKVEFLVSFYNNEISEKSEIFDDQFSVERPDGSNFTLKIRSTKLEDSAMYFCASIHRASYEQYFGPGTRLTVT.

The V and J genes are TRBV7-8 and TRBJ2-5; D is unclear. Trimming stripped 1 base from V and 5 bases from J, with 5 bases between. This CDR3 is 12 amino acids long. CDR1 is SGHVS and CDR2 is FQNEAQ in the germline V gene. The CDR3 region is CASSLVAETQYF. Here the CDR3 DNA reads TGTGCCAGCAGCTTAGTTGCGGAGACCCAGTACTTC.

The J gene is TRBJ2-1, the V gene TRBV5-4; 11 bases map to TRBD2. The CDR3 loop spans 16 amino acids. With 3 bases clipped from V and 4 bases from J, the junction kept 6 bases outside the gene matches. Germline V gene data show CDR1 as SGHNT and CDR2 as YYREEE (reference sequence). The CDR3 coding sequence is TGTGCCAGCAGCTCGGAGCTAGCGGGGGGTTACAATGAGCAGTTCTTC. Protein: CASSSELAGGYNEQFF. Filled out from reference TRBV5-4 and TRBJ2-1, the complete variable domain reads ETGVTQSPTHLIKTRGQQVTLRCSSQSGHNTVSWYQQALGQGPQFIFQYYREEENGRGNFPPRFSGLQFPNYSSELNVNALELDDSALYLCASSSELAGGYNEQFFGPGTRLTVL.

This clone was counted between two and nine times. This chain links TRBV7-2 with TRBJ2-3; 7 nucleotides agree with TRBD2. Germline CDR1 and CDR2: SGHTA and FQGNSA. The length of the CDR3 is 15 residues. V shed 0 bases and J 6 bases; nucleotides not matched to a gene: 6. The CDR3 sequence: CASSLATSPPDTQYF. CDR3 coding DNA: TGTGCCAGCAGCTTAGCGACTAGCCCCCCTGATACGCAGTATTTT.

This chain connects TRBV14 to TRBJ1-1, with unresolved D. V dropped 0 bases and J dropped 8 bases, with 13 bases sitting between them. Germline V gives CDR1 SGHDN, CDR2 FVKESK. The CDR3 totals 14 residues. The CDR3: CASSQDLAILEAFF. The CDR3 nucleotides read TGTGCCAGCAGCCAAGATCTTGCCATTCTGGAAGCTTTCTTT.